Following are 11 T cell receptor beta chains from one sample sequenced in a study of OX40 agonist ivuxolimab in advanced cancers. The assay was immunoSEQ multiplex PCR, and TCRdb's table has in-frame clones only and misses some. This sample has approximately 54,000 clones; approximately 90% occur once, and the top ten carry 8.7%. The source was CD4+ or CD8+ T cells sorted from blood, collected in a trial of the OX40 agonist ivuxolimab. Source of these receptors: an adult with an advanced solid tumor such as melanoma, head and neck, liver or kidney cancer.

CDR3 sequence reads: CASSLGRDSSYEQYF. CDR3 nucleotide sequence: TGTGCCAGCAGTTTAGGCAGGGACTCCTCCTACGAGCAGTACTTC. This chain uses TRBV27 with TRBJ2-7; perhaps TRBD2 as D (6 bases). Germline CDR1 and CDR2: MNHEY and SMNVEV (reference sequence). V lost 2 bases and J 0 bases, leaving 11 bases between the germline ends. The CDR3 has 15 residues.

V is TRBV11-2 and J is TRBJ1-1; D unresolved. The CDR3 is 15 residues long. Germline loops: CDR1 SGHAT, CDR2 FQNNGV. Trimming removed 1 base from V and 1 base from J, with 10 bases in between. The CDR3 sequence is CASSLGGGPNTEAFF. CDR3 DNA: TGTGCCAGCAGCTTAGGCGGAGGACCGAACACTGAAGCTTTCTTT. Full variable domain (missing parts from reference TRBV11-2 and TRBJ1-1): EAGVAQSPRYKIIEKRQSVAFWCNPISGHATLYWYQQILGQGPKLLIQFQNNGVVDDSQLPKDRFSAERLKGVDSTLKIQPAKLEDSAVYLCASSLGGGPNTEAFFGQGTRLTVV.

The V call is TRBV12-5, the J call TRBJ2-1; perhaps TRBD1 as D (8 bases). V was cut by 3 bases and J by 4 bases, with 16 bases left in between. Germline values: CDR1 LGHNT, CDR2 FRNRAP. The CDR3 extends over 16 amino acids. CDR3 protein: CASGFSTGGVYNEQFF. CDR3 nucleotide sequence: TGTGCTAGTGGTTTCAGTACAGGGGGGGTTTACAATGAGCAGTTCTTC.

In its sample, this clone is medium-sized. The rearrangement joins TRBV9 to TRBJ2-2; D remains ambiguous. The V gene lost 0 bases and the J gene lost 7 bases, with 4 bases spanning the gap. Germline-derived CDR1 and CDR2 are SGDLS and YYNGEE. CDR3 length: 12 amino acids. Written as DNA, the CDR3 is TGTGCCAGCAGCGTAGACGGCGGGGAGCTGTTTTTT. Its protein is CASSVDGGELFF.

DNA for the CDR3: TGTGCCAGCAGCGCTAGCGGGCCGCTGAACACCGGGGAGCTGTTTTTT. Its protein is CASSASGPLNTGELFF. This chain uses TRBV9 with TRBJ2-2; TRBD2 matches at 8 bases. Germline CDR1 is SGDLS and CDR2 is YYNGEE. The V and J ends lost 3 bases and 1 base, in that order; junction bases with no gene match: 5. This CDR3 is built from 16 residues.

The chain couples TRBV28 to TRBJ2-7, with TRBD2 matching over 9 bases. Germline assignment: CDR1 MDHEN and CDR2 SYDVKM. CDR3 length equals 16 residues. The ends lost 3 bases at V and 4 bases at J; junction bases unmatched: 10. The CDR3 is CASSFDPASGVYEQYF. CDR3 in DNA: TGTGCCAGCAGTTTTGATCCGGCTAGCGGGGTTTACGAGCAGTACTTC.

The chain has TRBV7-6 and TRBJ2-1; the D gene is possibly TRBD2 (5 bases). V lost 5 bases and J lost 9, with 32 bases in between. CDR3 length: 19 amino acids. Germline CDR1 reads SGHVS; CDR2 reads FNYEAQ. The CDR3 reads CASSPEGGGYGVLTFEQFF. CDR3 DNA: TGTGCCAGCAGCCCGGAAGGTGGCGGGTACGGGGTCCTTACATTTGAGCAGTTCTTC. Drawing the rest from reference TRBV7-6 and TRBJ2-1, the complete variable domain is GAGVSQSPRYKVTKRGQDVALRCDPISGHVSLYWYRQALGQGPEFLTYFNYEAQQDKSGLPNDRFSAERPEGSISTLTIQRTEQRDSAMYRCASSPEGGGYGVLTFEQFFGPGTRLTVL.

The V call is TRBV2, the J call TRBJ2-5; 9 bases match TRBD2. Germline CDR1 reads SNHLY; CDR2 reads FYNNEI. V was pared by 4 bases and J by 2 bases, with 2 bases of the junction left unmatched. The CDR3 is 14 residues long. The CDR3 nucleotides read TGTGCCAGCAGTGGGACTAGCGCTCAAGAGACCCAGTACTTC. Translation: CASSGTSAQETQYF.

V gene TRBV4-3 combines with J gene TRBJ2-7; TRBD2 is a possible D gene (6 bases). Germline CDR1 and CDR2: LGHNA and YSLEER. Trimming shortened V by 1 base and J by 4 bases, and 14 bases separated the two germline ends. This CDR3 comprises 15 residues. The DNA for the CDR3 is TGCGCCAGCAGCCAAGGGTCGGGGGTTAGGTACGAGCAGTACTTC. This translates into CASSQGSGVRYEQYF.

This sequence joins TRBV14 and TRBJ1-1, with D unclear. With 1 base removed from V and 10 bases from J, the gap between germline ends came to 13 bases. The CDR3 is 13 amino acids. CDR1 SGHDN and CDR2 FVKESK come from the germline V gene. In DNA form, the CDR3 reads TGTGCCAGCAGCCAAGGACGGGGAGTGGGAGCTTTCTTT. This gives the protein CASSQGRGVGAFF.

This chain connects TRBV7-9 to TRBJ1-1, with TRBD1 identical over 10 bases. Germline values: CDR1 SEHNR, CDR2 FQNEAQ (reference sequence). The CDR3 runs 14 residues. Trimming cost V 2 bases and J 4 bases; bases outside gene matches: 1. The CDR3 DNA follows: TGTGCCAGCAGCTTACGACAGGGGGCCACTGAAGCTTTCTTT. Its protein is CASSLRQGATEAFF.